This is a list of T cell receptor beta chains from one sample in a study of blood T cell repertoires in COVID-19. The protocol was immunoSEQ multiplex PCR, while the TCRdb copy is restricted to in-frame clones and leaves out a portion. The sample holds a few hundred thousand clones, about 83% seen once. Sample: peripheral blood. The origin of the receptors is a man at least 80 years old with acute or convalescent COVID-19. The CDR3 runs from the conserved cysteine through the conserved F or W. D genes are given only for firm matches. Not every row has a clone size; where given, it reads once, few, many or a size class.

clone_size j_call v_call d_call cdr3_nt cdr3_aa
NA TRBJ2-7 TRBV27 TRBD1 TGTGCCAGCAGTTTAGGGACAGGGTCCCACGAGCAGTACTTC CASSLGTGSHEQYF
NA TRBJ1-5 TRBV28 NA TGTGCCAGCAGTTATATGGCAGGGCCTAATCAGCCCCAGCATTTT CASSYMAGPNQPQHF
NA TRBJ2-2 TRBV9 TRBD2 TGTGCCAGCAGCCCTCACCCGCTGGGGACTAGCGGAACCCCGAACACCGGGGAGCTGTTTTTT CASSPHPLGTSGTPNTGELFF
once TRBJ2-2 TRBV5-1 TRBD2 TGCGCCAGCAGCGGAGGGACTAGCGGCACCGGGGAGCTGTTTTTT CASSGGTSGTGELFF
NA TRBJ1-1 TRBV6-2/TRBV6-3 NA TGTGCCAGCAGTTTTCCGGCGGGGGGGTTGAACACTGAAGCTTTCTTT CASSFPAGGLNTEAFF
NA TRBJ1-1 TRBV9 TRBD1 TGTGCCAGCAGCGTAGCCAGGGGGGCTGAAGCTTTCTTT CASSVARGAEAFF
NA TRBJ1-2 TRBV5-1 TRBD1 TGCGCCAGCAGGAAAGACAGGGAGCCTCTCGATGGCTACACCTTC CASRKDREPLDGYTF
NA TRBJ1-5 TRBV5-5 TRBD1 TGTGCCAGCAGCTTGATGACAGGGGATAGCAATCAGCCCCAGCATTTT CASSLMTGDSNQPQHF
NA TRBJ2-1 TRBV4-1 NA TGCGCCAGCAGCTACAGGGAAGAAGACTCCTACAATGAGCAGTTCTTC CASSYREEDSYNEQFF
once TRBJ1-5 TRBV19 NA TGTGCCAGTAGTACCCTCAGACAGGTTATCGGTCAGCCCCAGCATTTT CASSTLRQVIGQPQHF
NA TRBJ2-5 TRBV7-2 TRBD1 TGTGCCAGCATCCCCGACAGGGGGCGGGAGACCCAGTACTTC CASIPDRGRETQYF
NA TRBJ2-1 TRBV19 NA TGTGCCAGTAGAAAACCTCAGGGGAATGAGCAGTTCTTC CASRKPQGNEQFF
NA TRBJ1-5 TRBV25-1 NA TGTGCCAGCAGAGGCGGGAATCAGCCCCAGCATTTT CASRGGNQPQHF
NA TRBJ2-7 TRBV5-4 NA TGTGCCAGCAGCTTCCAGGATCTAGGGGGCTACGAGCAGTACTTC CASSFQDLGGYEQYF
few TRBJ1-1 TRBV5-4 NA TGTGCCAGCAGCTTGGGAGGACAGTCGAACACTGAAGCTTTCTTT CASSLGGQSNTEAFF
NA TRBJ2-1 TRBV6-5 NA TGTGCCACCAGGGGTGCGGTCCACAATGAGCAGTTCTTC CATRGAVHNEQFF
NA TRBJ1-1 TRBV5-1 NA TGCGCCAGCAGCGAGACTCTGTATGGGACTGAAGCTTTCTTT CASSETLYGTEAFF
NA TRBJ2-5 TRBV5-5 NA TGTGCCAGCAGCTCCTTCGGGGGGCCCCAAGAGACCCAGTACTTC CASSSFGGPQETQYF
NA TRBJ2-7 TRBV5-1 NA TGCGCCAGCAGCTTGGCTCTCCGGACATACAACGAGCAGTACTTC CASSLALRTYNEQYF
NA TRBJ2-1 TRBV25-1 NA TGTGCCAGCAGTACCTCCGGGGTTCGGCCCTACAATGAGCAGTTCTTC CASSTSGVRPYNEQFF
NA TRBJ2-7 TRBV4-2 TRBD1 TGTGCCAGCAGCCAAGGACAGGGTTCCTACGAGCAGTACTTC CASSQGQGSYEQYF
NA TRBJ2-1 TRBV7-8 NA TGTGCCAGCAGCTTGGCGAGGTGGGATGAGCAGTTCTTC CASSLARWDEQFF
NA TRBJ1-3 TRBV5-1 NA TGCGCCAGCAGCTTCGGGTCGAAACTTTCTGGAAACACCATATATTTT CASSFGSKLSGNTIYF
few TRBJ1-4 TRBV6-6 NA TGTGCCACTACCCAGGCGAATGAAAAACTGTTTTTT CATTQANEKLFF
NA TRBJ1-2 TRBV5-6 NA TGTGCCAGCAGCGTCCTCCAGGGATATGGCTACACCTTC CASSVLQGYGYTF
few TRBJ2-7 TRBV7-2 TRBD1 TGTGCCAGCAGGCAACGACAGGGGTGGTACGAGCAGTACTTC CASRQRQGWYEQYF
NA TRBJ1-5 TRBV18 TRBD1 TGTGCCAGCTCACTCCCCCCAGGGGGGAGCAATCAGCCCCAGCATTTT CASSLPPGGSNQPQHF
NA TRBJ1-5 TRBV11-2 NA TGTGCCAGCAGCTTAGATACCCGACAGAATCAGCCCCAGCATTTT CASSLDTRQNQPQHF
NA TRBJ2-3 TRBV24-1 TRBD1 TGTGCCACCAGTGATTTCGGGACAGGGTCAGATACGCAGTATTTT CATSDFGTGSDTQYF
NA TRBJ2-7 TRBV7-9 NA TGTGCCAGCAGCGTCGGTGGCTACGAGCAGTACTTC CASSVGGYEQYF
NA TRBJ2-5 TRBV20-1 TRBD2 TGCAGTGCTAGTGGGACTAGCGGGGTAGAGACCCAGTACTTC CSASGTSGVETQYF
NA TRBJ2-7 TRBV10-3 NA TGTGCCATCAATGAATATGAGTTTGACGAGCAGTACTTC CAINEYEFDEQYF
NA TRBJ1-1 TRBV2 NA TGTGCCAGCAGTGGGGGCAGGGGCGACACTGAAGCTTTCTTT CASSGGRGDTEAFF
few TRBJ2-3 TRBV5-1 NA TGCGCCAGCAGCTCCCTAGCTGGAGATACGCAGTATTTT CASSSLAGDTQYF
NA TRBJ1-2 TRBV28 NA TGTGCCAGCAGTTTTTGGCAGGGAGGGCGAGGCTACACCTTC CASSFWQGGRGYTF
NA TRBJ1-4 TRBV15 TRBD1 TGTGCCACCAGCAGAGGACAGGGGGCGGCTAATGAAAAACTGTTTTTT CATSRGQGAANEKLFF
NA TRBJ2-2 TRBV24-1 NA TGTGCCACCAGTGACCAAAGGGGCGGGGAGCTGTTTTTT CATSDQRGGELFF
few TRBJ1-1 TRBV18 NA TGTGCCAGCTCAAGCGGGGATTTGTCTTTCTTT CASSSGDLSFF
few TRBJ1-1 TRBV28 TRBD1 TGTGCCAGCAGTTTATATAGGGGGCACACTGAAGCTTTCTTT CASSLYRGHTEAFF
NA TRBJ2-1 TRBV9 TRBD2 TGTGCCAGCAGCCCCCCCGGGAGCGGGGGGAATGAGCAGTTCTTC CASSPPGSGGNEQFF
NA TRBJ2-5 TRBV7-8 TRBD1 TGTGCCAGCAGCCGATGGACAGGGGGGGAGACCCAGTACTTC CASSRWTGGETQYF
once TRBJ1-4 TRBV10-1 TRBD1 TGCGCCAGGCGAGGGACAGGGGGCGCCGGGTTGGAAAAACTGTTTTTT CARRGTGGAGLEKLFF
NA TRBJ1-2 TRBV24-1 NA TGTGCCACCAGTGATCCCGGACAAAAGGCGCGAGGCTACACCTTC CATSDPGQKARGYTF
NA TRBJ2-5 TRBV7-2 NA TGTGCCAGCAGCTTAATCCCCGGAAGGGGCCAAGAGACCCAGTACTTC CASSLIPGRGQETQYF
once TRBJ1-2 TRBV5-1 NA TGCGCCAGCAGCTTGGCCAGGGGAGCCAACTATGGCTACACCTTC CASSLARGANYGYTF
NA TRBJ1-1 TRBV5-4 TRBD1 TGTGCCAGCAGCCCTCGGACAGGTGGGGGCACTGAAGCTTTCTTT CASSPRTGGGTEAFF
NA TRBJ1-6 TRBV5-1 TRBD1 TGCGCCAGCAGCACAGGGGTTGGGGGATATAATTCACCCCTCCACTTT CASSTGVGGYNSPLHF
NA TRBJ2-3 TRBV5-6 NA TGTGCCAGCAGCTCTAGCACAGATACGCAGTATTTT CASSSSTDTQYF
NA TRBJ1-4 TRBV4-1 NA TGCGCCAGCAGCCAAGAAGGCACTATCGGGAAACTGTTTTTT CASSQEGTIGKLFF